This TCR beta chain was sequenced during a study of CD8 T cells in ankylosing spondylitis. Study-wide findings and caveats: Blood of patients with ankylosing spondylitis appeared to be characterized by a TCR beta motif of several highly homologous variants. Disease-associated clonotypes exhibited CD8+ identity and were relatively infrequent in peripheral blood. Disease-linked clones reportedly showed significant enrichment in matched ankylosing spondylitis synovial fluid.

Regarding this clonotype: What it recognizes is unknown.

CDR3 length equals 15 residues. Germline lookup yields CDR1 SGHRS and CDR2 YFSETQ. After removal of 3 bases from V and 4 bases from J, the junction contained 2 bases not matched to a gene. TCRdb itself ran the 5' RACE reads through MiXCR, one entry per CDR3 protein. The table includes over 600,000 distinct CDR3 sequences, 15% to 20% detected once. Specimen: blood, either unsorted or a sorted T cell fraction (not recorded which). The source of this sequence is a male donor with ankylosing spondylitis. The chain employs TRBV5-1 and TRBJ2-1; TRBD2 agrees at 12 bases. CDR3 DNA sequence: TGCGCCAGCAGCTACACTAGCGGGGGGTACAATGAGCAGTTCTTC. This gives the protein CASSYTSGGYNEQFF.